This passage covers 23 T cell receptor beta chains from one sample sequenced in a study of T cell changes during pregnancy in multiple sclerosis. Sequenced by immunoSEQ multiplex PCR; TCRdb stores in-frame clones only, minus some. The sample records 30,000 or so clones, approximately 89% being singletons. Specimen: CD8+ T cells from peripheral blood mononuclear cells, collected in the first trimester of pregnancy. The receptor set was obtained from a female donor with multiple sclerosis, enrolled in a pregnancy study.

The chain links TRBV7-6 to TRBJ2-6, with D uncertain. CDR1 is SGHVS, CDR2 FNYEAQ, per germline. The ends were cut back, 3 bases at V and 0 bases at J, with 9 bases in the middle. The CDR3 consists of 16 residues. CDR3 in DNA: TGTGCCAGCAGCTTTACACCGAACTCTGGGGCCAACGTCCTGACTTTC. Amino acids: CASSFTPNSGANVLTF.

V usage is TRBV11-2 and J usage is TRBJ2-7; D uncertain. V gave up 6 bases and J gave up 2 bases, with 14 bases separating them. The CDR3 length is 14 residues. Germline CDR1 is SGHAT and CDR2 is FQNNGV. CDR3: CASSSPGKAYEQYF. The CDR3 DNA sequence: TGTGCCAGCAGTTCTCCGGGTAAAGCCTACGAGCAGTACTTC.

The DNA for the CDR3 is TGTGCCAGCAGTTCGGGACAGGACGTGAAAGAGACCCAGTACTTC. Amino acids: CASSSGQDVKETQYF. The gene calls are TRBV2 and TRBJ2-5, with 8 bases identical to TRBD1. This CDR3 spans 15 amino acids. Per germline, CDR1 SNHLY and CDR2 FYNNEI. The V segment lost 5 bases and the J segment 3 bases; nucleotides outside the gene matches: 8. The full variable domain, in which reference TRBV2 and TRBJ2-5 provide the parts outside the CDR3, is EPEVTQTPSHQVTQMGQEVILRCVPISNHLYFYWYRQILGQKVEFLVSFYNNEISEKSEIFDDQFSVERPDGSNFTLKIRSTKLEDSAMYFCASSSGQDVKETQYFGPGTRLLVL.

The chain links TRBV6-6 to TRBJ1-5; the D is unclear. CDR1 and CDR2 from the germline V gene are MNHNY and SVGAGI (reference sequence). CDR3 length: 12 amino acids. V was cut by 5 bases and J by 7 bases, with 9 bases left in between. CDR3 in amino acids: CASSDRGQPQHF. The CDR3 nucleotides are TGTGCCAGCAGTGACCGCGGCCAGCCCCAGCATTTT.

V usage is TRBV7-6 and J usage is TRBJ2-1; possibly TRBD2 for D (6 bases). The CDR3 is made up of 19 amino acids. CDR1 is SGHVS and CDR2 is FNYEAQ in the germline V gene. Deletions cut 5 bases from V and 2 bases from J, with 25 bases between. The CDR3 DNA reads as TGTGCCAGCAGCCCTGAAGGGTCGCGGGACGCGTACCCCTACAATGAGCAGTTCTTC. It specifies CASSPEGSRDAYPYNEQFF.

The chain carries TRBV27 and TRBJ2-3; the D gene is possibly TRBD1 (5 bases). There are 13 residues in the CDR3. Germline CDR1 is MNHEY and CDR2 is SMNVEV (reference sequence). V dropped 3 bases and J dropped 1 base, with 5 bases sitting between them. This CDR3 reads CASSFRGTDTQYF. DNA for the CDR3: TGTGCCAGCAGTTTCAGGGGCACAGATACGCAGTATTTT.

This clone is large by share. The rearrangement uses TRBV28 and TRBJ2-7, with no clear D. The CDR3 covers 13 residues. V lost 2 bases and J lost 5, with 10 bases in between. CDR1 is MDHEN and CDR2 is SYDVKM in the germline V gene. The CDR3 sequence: CASSLRGWDEQYF. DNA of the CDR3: TGTGCCAGCAGTTTAAGAGGATGGGACGAGCAGTACTTC. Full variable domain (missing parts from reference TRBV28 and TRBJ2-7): DVKVTQSSRYLVKRTGEKVFLECVQDMDHENMFWYRQDPGLGLRLIYFSYDVKMKEKGDIPEGYSVSREKKERFSLILESASTNQTSMYLCASSLRGWDEQYFGPGTRLTVT.

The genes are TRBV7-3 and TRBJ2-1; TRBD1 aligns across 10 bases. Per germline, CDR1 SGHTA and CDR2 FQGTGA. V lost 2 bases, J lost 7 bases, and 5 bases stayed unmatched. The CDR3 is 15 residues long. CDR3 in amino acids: CASSLSGQGVNEQFF. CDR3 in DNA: TGTGCCAGCAGCTTATCCGGACAGGGGGTGAATGAGCAGTTCTTC.

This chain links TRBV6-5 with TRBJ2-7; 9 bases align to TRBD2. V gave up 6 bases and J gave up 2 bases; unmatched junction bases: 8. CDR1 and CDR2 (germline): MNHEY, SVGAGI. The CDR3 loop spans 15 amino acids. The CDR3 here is CASRDGLAPTYEQYF. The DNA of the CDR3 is TGTGCCAGCAGAGACGGACTAGCGCCTACCTACGAGCAGTACTTC.

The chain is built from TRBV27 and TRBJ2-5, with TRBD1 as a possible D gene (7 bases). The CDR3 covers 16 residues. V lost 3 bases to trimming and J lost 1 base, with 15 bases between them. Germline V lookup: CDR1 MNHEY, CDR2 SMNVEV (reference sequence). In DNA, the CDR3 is TGTGCCAGCAGTTTGTTGGCAGGGGGACTCCAAGAGACCCAGTACTTC. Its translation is CASSLLAGGLQETQYF.

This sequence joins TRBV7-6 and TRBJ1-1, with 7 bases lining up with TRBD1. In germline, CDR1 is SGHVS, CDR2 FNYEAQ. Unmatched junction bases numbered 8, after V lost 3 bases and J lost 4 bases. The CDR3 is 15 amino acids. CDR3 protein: CASSLTYRGFTEAFF. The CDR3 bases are TGTGCCAGCAGCTTGACTTACAGGGGCTTCACTGAAGCTTTCTTT.

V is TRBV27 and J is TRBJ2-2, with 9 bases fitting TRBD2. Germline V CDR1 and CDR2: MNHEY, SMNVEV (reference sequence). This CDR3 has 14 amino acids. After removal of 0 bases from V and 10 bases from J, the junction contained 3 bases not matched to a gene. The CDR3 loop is CASSLSSGRVELFF. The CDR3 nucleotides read TGTGCCAGCAGTTTATCTAGCGGGAGAGTGGAGCTGTTTTTT.

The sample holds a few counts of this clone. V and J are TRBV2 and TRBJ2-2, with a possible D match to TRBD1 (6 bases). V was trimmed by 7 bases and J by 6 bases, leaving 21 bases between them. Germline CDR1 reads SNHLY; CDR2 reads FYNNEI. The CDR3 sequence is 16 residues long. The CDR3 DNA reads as TGTGCCAGCAAGGCGGTGGGGGACACAGGGTCCGGGGAGCTGTTTTTT. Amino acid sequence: CASKAVGDTGSGELFF.

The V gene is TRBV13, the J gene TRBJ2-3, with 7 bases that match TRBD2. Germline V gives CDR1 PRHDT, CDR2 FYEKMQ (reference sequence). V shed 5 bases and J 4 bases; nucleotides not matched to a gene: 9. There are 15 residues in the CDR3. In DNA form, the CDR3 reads TGTGCCAGCAGCCCCTCAGCGGGATTGTCAGATACGCAGTATTTT. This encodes CASSPSAGLSDTQYF.

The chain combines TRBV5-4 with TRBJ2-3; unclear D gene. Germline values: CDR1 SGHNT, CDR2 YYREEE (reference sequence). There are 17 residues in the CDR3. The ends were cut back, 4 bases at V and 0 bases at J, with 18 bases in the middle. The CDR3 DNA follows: TGTGCCAGCAGCCCGCGGAAGCGAAAACCTAGCACAGATACGCAGTATTTT. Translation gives CASSPRKRKPSTDTQYF.

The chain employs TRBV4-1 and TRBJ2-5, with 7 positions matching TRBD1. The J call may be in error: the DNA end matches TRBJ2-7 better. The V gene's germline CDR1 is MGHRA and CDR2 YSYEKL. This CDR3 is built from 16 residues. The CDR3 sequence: CASSQEPGQRSYEQYF. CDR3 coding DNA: TGCGCCAGCAGCCAAGAACCGGGACAGCGGTCCTACGAGCAGTACTTC.

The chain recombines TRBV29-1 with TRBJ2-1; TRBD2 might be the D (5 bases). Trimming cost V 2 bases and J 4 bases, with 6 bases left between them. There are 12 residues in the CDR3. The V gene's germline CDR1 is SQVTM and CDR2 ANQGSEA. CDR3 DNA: TGCAGCGTTGAATGGACTTACAATGAGCAGTTCTTC. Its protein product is CSVEWTYNEQFF.

CDR3 residues: CASSDRVTEAFF. CDR3 sequence (DNA): TGTGCCAGTAGTGACAGGGTCACTGAAGCTTTCTTT. V and J are TRBV19 and TRBJ1-1; 7 bases line up with TRBD1. Germline values: CDR1 LNHDA, CDR2 SQIVND (reference sequence). Trimming at V came to 5 bases and at J to 4 bases, leaving 1 base not matched to a gene. The CDR3 contains 12 residues.

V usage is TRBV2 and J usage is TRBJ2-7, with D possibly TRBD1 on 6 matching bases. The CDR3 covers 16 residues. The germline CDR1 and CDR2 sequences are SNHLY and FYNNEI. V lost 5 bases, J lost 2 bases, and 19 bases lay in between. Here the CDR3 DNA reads TGTGCCAGCAGTCTTTCCACCGGGACACCAACCTACGAGCAGTACTTC. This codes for CASSLSTGTPTYEQYF.

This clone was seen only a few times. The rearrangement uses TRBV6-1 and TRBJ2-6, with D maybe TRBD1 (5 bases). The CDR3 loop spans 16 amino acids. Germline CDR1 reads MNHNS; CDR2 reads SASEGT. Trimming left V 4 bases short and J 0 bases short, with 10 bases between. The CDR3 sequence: CASSGDQGSGANVLTF. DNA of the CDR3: TGTGCCAGCAGTGGAGACCAGGGCTCTGGGGCCAACGTCCTGACTTTC.

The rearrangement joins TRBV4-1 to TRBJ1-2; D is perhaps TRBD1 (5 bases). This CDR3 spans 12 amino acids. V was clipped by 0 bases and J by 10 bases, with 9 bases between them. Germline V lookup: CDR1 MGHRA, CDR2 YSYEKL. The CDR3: CASSQEQGLYTF. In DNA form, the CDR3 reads TGCGCCAGCAGCCAAGAGCAGGGTCTCTACACCTTC.

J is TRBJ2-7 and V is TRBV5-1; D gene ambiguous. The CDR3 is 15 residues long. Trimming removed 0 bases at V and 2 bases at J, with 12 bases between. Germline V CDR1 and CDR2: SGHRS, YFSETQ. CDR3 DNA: TGCGCCAGCAGCTTGGCCGAAGGCGGCCCCTACGAGCAGTACTTC. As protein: CASSLAEGGPYEQYF.

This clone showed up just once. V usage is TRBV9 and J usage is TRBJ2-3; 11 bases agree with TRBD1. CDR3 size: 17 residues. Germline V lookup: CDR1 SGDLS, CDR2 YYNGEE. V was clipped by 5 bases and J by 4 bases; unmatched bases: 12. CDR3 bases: TGTGCCAGCAGGGGGACCGGCGGGACAGGGGGACCAGATACGCAGTATTTT. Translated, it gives CASRGTGGTGGPDTQYF. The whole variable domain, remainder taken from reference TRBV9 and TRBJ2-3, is DSGVTQTPKHLITATGQRVTLRCSPRSGDLSVYWYQQSLDQGLQFLIQYYNGEERAKGNILERFSAQQFPDLHSELNLSSLELGDSALYFCASRGTGGTGGPDTQYFGPGTRLTVL.